This T cell receptor (beta chain) was documented in a study of response to subunit inactivated influenza vaccine. With regard to this clonotype: Its antigen is currently unknown.

TCRdb passed the RT-PCR reads through MiXCR, listing each CDR3 protein once. The table has about 500,000 distinct CDR3 sequences, more than 15% seen once. Findings and caveats of the study: The authors offered the suggestion that each seasonal influenza vaccination recruits few new T cells.

This material consisted of CD4+ T cells sorted from PBMCs, taken around 25 months after vaccination. This TCR was recovered from a man aged 50 to 69 who received an inactivated influenza vaccine.

The CDR3 protein is CASSPSQTGATEAFF. The CDR3 DNA follows: TGTGCCAGCAGCCCATCACAGACAGGGGCCACTGAAGCTTTCTTT. The J gene is TRBJ1-1, the V gene TRBV7-2; 8 nucleotides line up with TRBD1. V lost 5 bases and J lost 4; bases outside the gene matches: 9. The germline gives CDR1 SGHTA, CDR2 FQGNSA. The CDR3 spans 15 residues.